A single sample is the source of the 3 T cell receptor beta chains below, sequenced in a study of blood T cell repertoires in COVID-19. Clones were read by immunoSEQ multiplex PCR, and TCRdb kept only the in-frame ones, dropping some. Seen here are 260,000 or so clones, approximately 91% observed once, and the top ten hold less than 10%. Sequences were obtained from peripheral blood. Source of these receptors: a man aged 18 to 29 with active or convalescent COVID-19.

The count of this clone is one. The chain has TRBV6-5 and TRBJ2-7; 9 nucleotides align to TRBD1. V shed 6 bases, J shed 3 bases, and the junction held 6 bases outside the gene matches. CDR3 size: 14 residues. Germline loops: CDR1 MNHEY, CDR2 SVGAGI. The CDR3 region is CASRSDRGFYEQYF. The CDR3 nucleotides are TGTGCCAGCAGGTCGGACAGGGGATTCTACGAGCAGTACTTC.

This chain uses TRBV7-2 with TRBJ1-3; TRBD1 matches at 7 bases. CDR1 SGHTA and CDR2 FQGNSA come from the germline V gene. There are 15 residues in the CDR3. Trimming at V came to 5 bases and at J to 0 bases, leaving 4 bases not matched to a gene. CDR3: CASSGTGASGNTIYF. CDR3 coding DNA: TGTGCCAGCAGCGGAACAGGGGCCTCTGGAAACACCATATATTTT.

This rearrangement joins TRBV4-3 to TRBJ1-2; D is unclear. This CDR3 has 13 residues. Deletions cut 0 bases from V and 8 bases from J, with 10 bases between. Germline CDR1 LGHNA, CDR2 YSLEER. The CDR3 here is CASSQENGIGYTF. In nucleotides, the CDR3 is TGCGCCAGCAGCCAAGAGAACGGGATCGGCTACACCTTC.